The following is a T cell receptor beta chain sequence with its context. The method was immunoSEQ multiplex PCR; TCRdb's version includes in-frame clones alone and lacks a portion of them. The table includes roughly 200,000 clones, 90% to 95% detected once. Trimming cost V 6 bases and J 4 bases, with 6 bases left between them. The CDR3 sequence is 12 residues long. The data were obtained in a study of control samples from healthy donors and cancer patients. The specimen sequenced was blood. The source is a man aged 45-65 years in good health. The V gene is TRBV12-3 or TRBV12-4, the J gene TRBJ2-2; D uncertain. CDR3 residues: CASRQLTGELFF. The CDR3 nucleotides are TGTGCCAGCAGACAACTCACCGGGGAGCTGTTTTTT.